This T cell receptor (beta chain) was captured in a study of PD-L1 blockade in urothelial cancer. Whole-study results and caveats: Below-median blood TCR clonality before treatment forecast better survival.

Germline lookup yields CDR1 SNHLY and CDR2 FYNNEI. CDR3 length: 14 amino acids. V gave up 6 bases and J gave up 4 bases; unmatched junction bases: 6. TCRdb keeps only in-frame clones here, not all; method: immunoSEQ multiplex PCR. The sample lists 40,000 or so clones, about four fifths seen once, with roughly 18% in the top ten. A note on this clone: Its cognate antigen is unknown.

This specimen was PBMCs, taken around atezolizumab (anti-PD-L1) treatment. The J gene is TRBJ1-3, the V gene TRBV2, with 7 positions matching TRBD1. This clonotype originated in a man in his 60s with urothelial cancer. CDR3 protein: CASRPDRVGNTIYF. For the CDR3, the DNA is TGTGCCAGCAGGCCCGACAGGGTGGGAAACACCATATATTTT.